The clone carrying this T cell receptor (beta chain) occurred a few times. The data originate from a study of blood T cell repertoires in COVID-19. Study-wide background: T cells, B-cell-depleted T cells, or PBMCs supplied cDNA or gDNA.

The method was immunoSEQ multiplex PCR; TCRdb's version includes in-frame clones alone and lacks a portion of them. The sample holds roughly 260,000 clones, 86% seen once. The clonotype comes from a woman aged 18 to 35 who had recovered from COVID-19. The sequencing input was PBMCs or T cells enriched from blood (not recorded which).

Written as DNA, the CDR3 is TGTGCCAGCAGCGATGGACAGGACAATTGGTATGGCTACACCTTC. Protein product: CASSDGQDNWYGYTF. The chain employs TRBV2 and TRBJ1-2; TRBD1 matches at 7 bases. The CDR3 spans 15 residues. V lost 6 bases, J lost 5 bases, and 12 bases stayed unmatched. Germline lookup yields CDR1 SNHLY and CDR2 FYNNEI.